Below, 22 T cell receptor beta chains from the same sample are listed, as sequenced in a study of blood T cell repertoires in COVID-19. This table comes from immunoSEQ multiplex PCR, and its TCRdb copy is limited to in-frame clones, with some not included. The table has around 62,000 clones, about 93% seen once. Sequencing used peripheral blood. These receptors came from a man in his sixties or seventies with active COVID-19.

The rearrangement uses TRBV19 and TRBJ1-4; TRBD1 aligns across 8 bases. CDR3 length: 13 residues. Germline V gene data show CDR1 as LNHDA and CDR2 as SQIVND (reference sequence). With 9 bases clipped from V and 3 bases from J, the junction kept 3 bases outside the gene matches. For the CDR3, the DNA is TGTGCCAGCAAACAGGGGGCTAATGAAAAACTGTTTTTT. Its translation: CASKQGANEKLFF. The full variable domain, rest sourced from reference TRBV19 and TRBJ1-4, is DGGITQSPKYLFRKEGQNVTLSCEQNLNHDAMYWYRQDPGQGLRLIYYSQIVNDFQKGDIAEGYSVSREKKESFPLTVTSAQKNPTAFYLCASKQGANEKLFFGSGTQLSVL.

The chain has TRBV7-2 and TRBJ2-7, with TRBD1 matching over 10 bases. The CDR3 runs to 14 residues. Germline lookup yields CDR1 SGHTA and CDR2 FQGNSA. The ends lost 5 bases at V and 7 bases at J; junction bases unmatched: 8. CDR3 residues: CASSTRQGAGEQYF. In nucleotides, the CDR3 is TGTGCCAGCAGCACCCGACAGGGGGCAGGAGAGCAGTACTTC. The complete variable domain, with remaining parts taken from reference TRBV7-2 and TRBJ2-7, reads GAGVSQSPSNKVTEKGKDVELRCDPISGHTALYWYRQSLGQGLEFLIYFQGNSAPDKSGLPSDRFSAERTGGSVSTLTIQRTQQEDSAVYLCASSTRQGAGEQYFGPGTRLTVT.

This chain links TRBV5-4 with TRBJ1-6; 11 nucleotides align to TRBD1. V lost 4 bases and J lost 2; bases outside the gene matches: 8. CDR1 is SGHNT and CDR2 is YYREEE in the germline V gene (reference sequence). This CDR3 comprises 18 residues. The CDR3 protein is CASSTGGQGGTYNSPLHF. In nucleotides, the CDR3 is TGTGCCAGCAGCACCGGGGGACAGGGGGGGACCTATAATTCACCCCTCCACTTT.

This sequence joins TRBV4-1 and TRBJ2-2; the D gene is possibly TRBD1 (6 bases). The CDR3 runs 19 residues. Germline loops: CDR1 MGHRA, CDR2 YSYEKL. V was trimmed by 1 base and J by 2 bases, leaving 20 bases between them. CDR3: CASSQATYMGTFNTGELFF. The CDR3, as DNA: TGCGCCAGCAGCCAAGCTACATACATGGGGACATTCAACACCGGGGAGCTGTTTTTT.

The chain employs TRBV3-1 (or the pseudogene TRBV3-2) and TRBJ1-1; a weak D match, TRBD1 (6 bases). The germline V and J ends were trimmed by 5 bases and 6 bases, with 10 bases remaining between them. Looked up from germline, CDR1 is LGHDT and CDR2 is YNNKEL (reference sequence). This CDR3 contains 12 residues. The CDR3 loop reads CASSYGTSEAFF. Here the CDR3 DNA reads TGTGCCAGCAGCTATGGGACATCTGAAGCTTTCTTT.

The chain couples TRBV19 to TRBJ1-5; unclear D gene. Germline values: CDR1 LNHDA, CDR2 SQIVND (reference sequence). This CDR3 is 16 amino acids long. V was trimmed by 3 bases and J by 6 bases, leaving 18 bases between them. CDR3: CASSILYGSRGQPQHF. The DNA of the CDR3 is TGTGCCAGTAGTATCCTTTACGGTTCGCGCGGTCAGCCCCAGCATTTT.

The chain carries TRBV7-2 and TRBJ2-1; the match to TRBD2 covers 16 bases. Trimming took 5 bases from V and 8 from J; bases not matched to a gene: 6. Germline lookup yields CDR1 SGHTA and CDR2 FQGNSA. This CDR3 has 16 residues. CDR3 DNA sequence: TGTGCCAGCAGCCCCCCGGGACTAGCGGGGGGGGATGAGCAGTTCTTC. Translated: CASSPPGLAGGDEQFF.

The rearrangement joins TRBV21-1 to TRBJ2-2; the table's D call, TRBD1, was not checked against the DNA. TRBV21-1 is an annotated pseudogene. The CDR3 loop spans 15 amino acids. CDR3 loop: CASSNKTANTGELFF. The CDR3 coding sequence is TGTGCCAGCAGCAATAAGACAGCGAACACCGGGGAGCTGTTTTTT.

V gene TRBV9 combines with J gene TRBJ2-1, with a weak D call TRBD2 (6 bases). The V gene's germline CDR1 is SGDLS and CDR2 YYNGEE. The CDR3 runs to 16 residues. V dropped 2 bases and J dropped 1 base, with 13 bases sitting between them. This CDR3 reads CASSVAGSRSYNEQFF. The DNA of the CDR3 is TGTGCCAGCAGCGTTGCGGGGAGTCGATCCTACAATGAGCAGTTCTTC. Based on the CDR3 plus reference TRBV9 and TRBJ2-1, the full variable domain is DSGVTQTPKHLITATGQRVTLRCSPRSGDLSVYWYQQSLDQGLQFLIQYYNGEERAKGNILERFSAQQFPDLHSELNLSSLELGDSALYFCASSVAGSRSYNEQFFGPGTRLTVL.

The genes are TRBV24-1 and TRBJ2-1; TRBD2 aligns across 14 bases. This CDR3 contains 15 residues. In germline, CDR1 is KGHDR, CDR2 SFDVKD. V lost 9 bases and J lost 3; bases outside the gene matches: 3. This CDR3 is CATGLAGGIYNEQFF. DNA of the CDR3: TGTGCCACCGGACTAGCGGGGGGAATCTACAATGAGCAGTTCTTC.

Comment on this clone: Within the sample, other DNA sequences also encode this same CDR3. The chain couples TRBV28 to TRBJ1-3; D uncertain. The germline V and J ends were trimmed by 6 bases and 4 bases, with 7 bases remaining between them. The CDR3 runs to 12 residues. Germline V gene sequence: CDR1 MDHEN, CDR2 SYDVKM. The CDR3 here is CASSLQGNTIYF. CDR3 DNA: TGTGCCAGCAGCCTACAGGGAAACACCATATATTTT.

The chain employs TRBV6-5 and TRBJ1-4; D unresolved. There are 13 residues in the CDR3. V lost 0 bases and J lost 8, with 7 bases in between. Germline CDR1 is MNHEY and CDR2 is SVGAGI. The CDR3 region has the DNA TGTGCCAGCAGTTACTCGCGGTGGGAAAAACTGTTTTTT. Its protein product is CASSYSRWEKLFF.

The CDR3 spells CASSQDLGTSGSDTQYF. The CDR3 coding sequence is TGTGCCAGCAGCCAAGATTTGGGGACTAGCGGTTCAGATACGCAGTATTTT. The chain is built from TRBV3-1 (or the pseudogene TRBV3-2) and TRBJ2-3, with 11 bases identical to TRBD2. V dropped 0 bases and J dropped 4; count of bases not matched to a gene: 6. This CDR3 spans 17 amino acids. From germline, CDR1 is LGHDT and CDR2 YNNKEL (reference sequence).

The V gene is TRBV28, the J gene TRBJ1-6; D is ambiguous. CDR1 and CDR2 (germline): MDHEN, SYDVKM. The CDR3 runs to 13 residues. V lost 8 bases and J lost 9, with 14 bases in between. CDR3 in amino acids: CASSQQLPSPLHF. The CDR3 nucleotides are TGTGCCAGCTCCCAACAGCTACCTTCACCCCTCCACTTT.

This clone was counted only a few times. V gene TRBV7-9 combines with J gene TRBJ1-6, with 9 positions matching TRBD1. The CDR3 consists of 14 residues. Germline V lookup: CDR1 SEHNR, CDR2 FQNEAQ (reference sequence). V lost 5 bases and J lost 9; bases outside the gene matches: 5. CDR3 in amino acids: CASSAGQGGSPLHF. CDR3 DNA sequence: TGTGCCAGCAGCGCGGGACAGGGCGGTTCACCCCTCCACTTT.

Judged by abundance, this clone is medium-sized. The rearrangement joins TRBV27 to TRBJ1-2; TRBD1 is a possible D gene (5 bases). Trimming removed 0 bases at V and 6 bases at J, with 11 bases between. The CDR3 covers 14 residues. Germline assignment: CDR1 MNHEY and CDR2 SMNVEV (reference sequence). The CDR3 DNA follows: TGTGCCAGCAGTTTATCGTCCAGGGCGGATGGCTACACCTTC. It translates to CASSLSSRADGYTF.

CDR3 nucleotides: TGTGCCAGCAGCCGACAGGGGGCGTTGGAGACCCAGTACTTC. It is translated as CASSRQGALETQYF. The chain uses TRBV6-5 and TRBJ2-5; TRBD1 aligns across 10 bases. Trimming at V came to 6 bases and at J to 5 bases, leaving 6 bases not matched to a gene. Germline V gives CDR1 MNHEY, CDR2 SVGAGI. The CDR3 is 14 amino acids.

The chain carries TRBV19 and TRBJ2-3; D is perhaps TRBD1 (7 bases). The length of the CDR3 is 17 residues. The germline gives CDR1 LNHDA, CDR2 SQIVND (reference sequence). The V end was cut by 4 bases, the J end by 2 bases, with 19 bases between. CDR3 bases: TGTGCCAGTAGTAAGGGGGCGACTAGGCGACTCACAGATACGCAGTATTTT. Its protein is CASSKGATRRLTDTQYF.

The chain has TRBV2 and TRBJ1-2; 9 nucleotides match TRBD1. V dropped 6 bases and J dropped 6; count of bases not matched to a gene: 8. CDR1 is SNHLY, CDR2 FYNNEI, per germline. This CDR3 has 14 residues. The CDR3 DNA follows: TGTGCCAGCAGCCAGAGGGGACAGGGTAATGGCTACACCTTC. It codes for CASSQRGQGNGYTF.

This clone occurred once. Here the CDR3 DNA reads TGTGCCACCGCGGGAGTGCTTGCAGAGAACACCGGGGAGCTGTTTTTT. Residues: CATAGVLAENTGELFF. This rearrangement joins TRBV28 to TRBJ2-2, with 7 bases identical to TRBD2. Germline loops: CDR1 MDHEN, CDR2 SYDVKM. V dropped 10 bases and J dropped 1; count of bases not matched to a gene: 12. The CDR3 totals 16 residues.

The rearrangement links TRBV2 to TRBJ1-1; D is perhaps TRBD1 (6 bases). V lost 6 bases, J lost 1 base, and 9 bases lay in between. CDR1 and CDR2 (germline): SNHLY, FYNNEI. The CDR3 consists of 13 residues. This CDR3 reads CASSGQPNTEAFF. The CDR3 coding sequence is TGTGCCAGCAGCGGACAGCCGAACACTGAAGCTTTCTTT.

This clone was recorded only once. The chain employs TRBV5-1 and TRBJ1-4, with D perhaps TRBD1 (6 bases). V was pared by 4 bases and J by 3 bases, with 10 bases between. Germline CDR1 is SGHRS and CDR2 is YFSETQ. The CDR3 covers 14 residues. The CDR3 loop reads CASSRGLANEKLFF. DNA for the CDR3: TGCGCCAGCAGCAGGGGGTTGGCTAATGAAAAACTGTTTTTT.